This T cell receptor (beta chain) stems from a study of T-cell reconstitution after alpha-beta-depleted transplantation in children (dated by TCRdb to between 2015 and 2016). Regarding the research as a whole: T-cell immune reconstitution after TCRalphabeta/CD19-depleted allogeneic hematopoietic cell transplantation in children was quantitatively tracked in the study by means of TCR repertoire profiling.

The CDR3 covers 16 residues, taking in both the cysteine and the phenylalanine. The read is trimmed to its CDR3 DNA, 48 bases read in frame from base 1. Trimming leaves V shorter by 0 bases and J shorter by 4 bases, with the junction holding 6 bases beyond the gene matches. Based on the germline V gene (reference sequence), the CDR1 and CDR2 sequences are MNHEY and SMNVEV. Libraries were built with PCR. Instrument used: Illumina HiSeq 2500. TCR libraries were prepared with molecular barcoding, using unique molecular identifiers to normalize TCRbeta repertoire quantification. TCRdb reanalyzed the raw reads on its own, using fastp at Q25 for trimming and MiXCR for clone calling, and kept in-frame beta chains. Here each entry gathers all rows of one CDR3 protein and keeps the most common genes and DNA. This sample has 500,000 or so distinct CDR3 sequences in its table, and 30% to 35% of those were observed once. The top ten clones comprise approximately 2.3% of the sample.

Comment on this clonotype: The target of this receptor is not known. Per-base quality was not reported, and no clone a single base away is much larger than it.

This material consisted of PBMCs from the stem cell graft donor, taken from the stem cell graft. This clonotype originated in a human donor who donated a stem cell graft to a child with aplastic anemia. The chain links TRBV27 with TRBJ2-5; 9 junctional bases match TRBD1. The CDR3 protein sequence reads: CASSLSDRTGAETQYF. The base sequence is TGTGCCAGCAGTTTATCTGATCGGACAGGGGCAGAGACCCAGTACTTC.